Shown below are 32 T cell receptor beta chains from a single sample sequenced in a study of blood T cell repertoires in COVID-19. Sequenced by immunoSEQ multiplex PCR; TCRdb stores in-frame clones only, minus some. This sample has approximately 25,000 clones, with around 72% found just once. The sample taken for sequencing was peripheral blood. The receptors come from a woman older than 75 with acute or convalescent COVID-19.

The chain has TRBV4-1 and TRBJ1-1, with TRBD1 as a possible D gene (5 bases). The CDR3 spans 16 residues. V gave up 1 base and J gave up 5 bases, with 17 bases separating them. Germline loops: CDR1 MGHRA, CDR2 YSYEKL. CDR3 sequence: CASSQVKGWGGTEAFF. The CDR3 DNA reads TGCGCCAGCAGCCAAGTAAAGGGGTGGGGAGGGACTGAAGCTTTCTTT.

The genes are TRBV9 and TRBJ1-6; possible D gene TRBD1, 6 bases. Trimming shortened V by 4 bases and J by 7 bases, and 12 bases separated the two germline ends. Germline-derived CDR1 and CDR2 are SGDLS and YYNGEE. The CDR3 sequence is 14 residues long. Written as DNA, the CDR3 is TGTGCCAGCAGCTACCGGGGGGGCAATTCACCCCTCCACTTT. It is translated as CASSYRGGNSPLHF.

The V and J genes are TRBV12-3 or TRBV12-4 and TRBJ2-7; D is unclear. V lost 8 bases to trimming and J lost 6 bases, with 14 bases between them. The CDR3 is 12 residues long. The CDR3 here is CASGPLPREQYF. The CDR3 DNA sequence: TGTGCCAGCGGGCCTCTCCCCCGCGAGCAGTACTTC.

The V call is TRBV11-3, the J call TRBJ2-3; tentative D call: TRBD2 (6 bases). This CDR3 has 14 residues. Per germline, CDR1 SGHNT and CDR2 YENEEA. The ends were cut back, 6 bases at V and 0 bases at J, with 10 bases in the middle. The CDR3 sequence is CASSPGGSTDTQYF. The CDR3 coding sequence is TGTGCCAGCAGTCCCGGGGGTAGCACAGATACGCAGTATTTT.

The sample holds a few counts of this clone. The chain couples TRBV7-3 to TRBJ2-3; tentative D call: TRBD1 (6 bases). The germline V and J ends were trimmed by 2 bases and 3 bases, with 9 bases remaining between them. The CDR3 length is 14 residues. Germline V gene sequence: CDR1 SGHTA, CDR2 FQGTGA. CDR3 bases: TGTGCCAGCAGCTTACAGGGGCTAACAGATACGCAGTATTTT. Translated: CASSLQGLTDTQYF. Based on the CDR3 plus reference TRBV7-3 and TRBJ2-3, the full variable domain is GAGVSQTPSNKVTEKGKYVELRCDPISGHTALYWYRQSLGQGPEFLIYFQGTGAADDSGLPNDRFFAVRPEGSVSTLKIQRTERGDSAVYLCASSLQGLTDTQYFGPGTRLTVL.

This clone was counted once. V is TRBV30 and J is TRBJ1-1; D might be TRBD1 (5 bases). The germline gives CDR1 GTSNPN, CDR2 SVGIG (reference sequence). Deletions cut 5 bases from V and 5 bases from J, with 12 bases between. The CDR3 spans 12 residues. The CDR3 is CAWAMGGTEAFF. In DNA form, the CDR3 reads TGTGCCTGGGCGATGGGGGGGACTGAAGCTTTCTTT.

The chain combines TRBV7-9 with TRBJ2-2; 7 bases are a match to TRBD2. Germline V lookup: CDR1 SEHNR, CDR2 FQNEAQ (reference sequence). The CDR3 totals 15 residues. Germline trimming cut 1 base from V and 7 bases from J; bases unmatched to any gene: 6. The CDR3 DNA sequence: TGTGCCAGCAGCTTAGGAGGGAGGGCCGTCGGGGAGCTGTTTTTT. Amino acid sequence: CASSLGGRAVGELFF.

The V gene is TRBV6-1, the J gene TRBJ1-4, with a weak D call TRBD1 (6 bases). This CDR3 is 16 amino acids long. CDR1 and CDR2 (germline): MNHNS, SASEGT. The V and J ends lost 3 bases and 5 bases respectively, with 16 bases between them. CDR3 coding DNA: TGTGCCAGCAGTGATTTCAGGGGCGGTTCGAATGAAAAACTGTTTTTT. Protein sequence: CASSDFRGGSNEKLFF.

The chain combines TRBV7-2 with TRBJ1-1, with a tentative D call TRBD1 (5 bases). Trimming took off 6 bases at V and 0 bases at J, with 8 bases between the two ends. The germline gives CDR1 SGHTA, CDR2 FQGNSA. The CDR3 length is 13 residues. The CDR3 protein is CASRQDMNTEAFF. Written as DNA, the CDR3 is TGTGCCAGCAGACAGGACATGAACACTGAAGCTTTCTTT.

V gene TRBV29-1 combines with J gene TRBJ2-3, with TRBD2 matching 12 bases. This CDR3 is 15 amino acids long. V was clipped by 3 bases and J by 8 bases; unmatched bases: 9. In germline, CDR1 is SQVTM, CDR2 ANQGSEA. The CDR3, as DNA: TGCAGCGTTGACGGGCTAGCGGGGGGGCGGGGTACGCAGTATTTT. Translated: CSVDGLAGGRGTQYF.

In its sample, this clone was seen a few times. The chain recombines TRBV19 with TRBJ2-7; tentative D call: TRBD2 (5 bases). The V gene lost 1 base and the J gene lost 2 bases, with 12 bases spanning the gap. The CDR3 is 15 amino acids. Germline V gene lookup returns CDR1 LNHDA and CDR2 SQIVND (reference sequence). The CDR3 loop is CASSIAGGVAYEQYF. The CDR3 nucleotides read TGTGCCAGTAGTATAGCTGGAGGCGTTGCCTACGAGCAGTACTTC.

A single count supports this clone. This sequence joins TRBV6-5 and TRBJ1-2, with D perhaps matching TRBD1 (5 bases). This CDR3 has 12 residues. In germline, CDR1 is MNHEY, CDR2 SVGAGI. V was shortened by 7 bases and J by 8 bases, with 14 bases between the two germline ends. CDR3 DNA: TGTGCCAGCACCCAGGGTAGGGGAGGCTACACCTTC. Translated, it gives CASTQGRGGYTF.

The rearrangement uses TRBV6-5 and TRBJ2-2, with D unclear. The CDR3 length is 14 residues. Germline assignment: CDR1 MNHEY and CDR2 SVGAGI. V lost 6 bases, J lost 2 bases, and 10 bases lay in between. In nucleotides, the CDR3 is TGTGCCAGCAGACCCGACATAAACACCGGGGAGCTGTTTTTT. It yields the protein CASRPDINTGELFF.

This chain joins TRBV9 and TRBJ1-2; a possible D gene is TRBD1 (6 bases). CDR1 SGDLS and CDR2 YYNGEE come from the germline V gene. V was pared by 1 base and J by 8 bases, with 12 bases between. This CDR3 is built from 13 residues. This CDR3 is CASSVYQGLGYTF. CDR3 nucleotides: TGTGCCAGCAGCGTATACCAGGGGCTCGGCTACACCTTC.

The V call is TRBV4-3, the J call TRBJ1-6; TRBD1 aligns across 9 bases. CDR1 and CDR2 from the germline V gene are LGHNA and YSLEER. V lost 4 bases and J lost 7; bases outside the gene matches: 8. The CDR3 contains 16 residues. Here the CDR3 reads CASSLGWGQGNSPLHF. Written as DNA, the CDR3 is TGCGCCAGCAGCCTCGGTTGGGGACAGGGCAATTCACCCCTCCACTTT.

This clone came up a few times. CDR3 nucleotide sequence: TGTGCCAGCAGCCTGACATCTTCCTACGAGCAGTACTTC. It translates to CASSLTSSYEQYF. The chain is built from TRBV7-8 and TRBJ2-7; no clear D gene. The CDR3 has 13 residues. The V end was cut by 5 bases, the J end by 1 base, with 9 bases between. Germline V gene data show CDR1 as SGHVS and CDR2 as FQNEAQ. The complete variable domain, with remaining parts taken from reference TRBV7-8 and TRBJ2-7, reads GAGVSQSPRYKVAKRGQDVALRCDPISGHVSLFWYQQALGQGPEFLTYFQNEAQLDKSGLPSDRFFAERPEGSVSTLKIQRTQQEDSAVYLCASSLTSSYEQYFGPGTRLTVT.

This rearrangement joins TRBV7-9 to TRBJ2-2, with a weak D call TRBD1 (5 bases). This CDR3 region has 14 residues. V was shortened by 1 base and J by 6 bases, with 9 bases between the two germline ends. Per germline, CDR1 SEHNR and CDR2 FQNEAQ (reference sequence). Here the CDR3 DNA reads TGTGCCAGCAGCTTAGAACAAGGGGCCGGGGAGCTGTTTTTT. Amino acid sequence: CASSLEQGAGELFF.

This clone has a handful of counts. This rearrangement joins TRBV11-2 to TRBJ2-7; 8 bases are a match to TRBD2. From germline, CDR1 is SGHAT and CDR2 FQNNGV. The CDR3 sequence is 14 residues long. V was pared by 1 base and J by 3 bases, with 2 bases of the junction left unmatched. DNA for the CDR3: TGTGCCAGCAGCTTAGGGCGGGGGGTCTACGAGCAGTACTTC. Translated: CASSLGRGVYEQYF.

The gene calls are TRBV7-9 and TRBJ1-6; no clear D. Trimming pared 7 bases from V and 0 bases from J, leaving 13 bases between. This CDR3 is built from 16 residues. The germline CDR1 and CDR2 sequences are SEHNR and FQNEAQ (reference sequence). CDR3 nucleotides: TGTGCCAGCAACCCATTACAGAGCTCCTATAATTCACCCCTCCACTTT. Translating it yields CASNPLQSSYNSPLHF.

This chain links TRBV27 with TRBJ2-3, with 12 bases matching TRBD2. This CDR3 is 16 amino acids long. With V trimmed by 5 bases and J by 5 bases, 8 bases remained unmatched. CDR1 and CDR2 from the germline V gene are MNHEY and SMNVEV (reference sequence). In nucleotides, the CDR3 is TGTGCCAGCAGTCCGAGACTAGCGGGAGTGTTAGATACGCAGTATTTT. It is translated as CASSPRLAGVLDTQYF.

The chain uses TRBV18 and TRBJ2-7, with D maybe TRBD2 (7 bases). This CDR3 is 14 amino acids long. V was clipped by 1 base and J by 3 bases, with 10 bases between them. The germline V gene has CDR1 KGHSH and CDR2 LQKENI. Written as DNA, the CDR3 is TGTGCCAGCTCACCACAGGGGGGGTTCTACGAGCAGTACTTC. Translating gives CASSPQGGFYEQYF.

This clone appeared a few times. The V and J genes are TRBV6-5 and TRBJ2-7; 7 positions match TRBD2. The CDR3 sequence is 12 residues long. V trimming: 6 bases; J trimming: 4 bases; junction bases outside the gene matches: 3. Germline loops: CDR1 MNHEY, CDR2 SVGAGI. For the CDR3, the DNA is TGTGCCAGCAGCCCCGGGGGGTACGAGCAGTACTTC. Its translation is CASSPGGYEQYF.

The chain recombines TRBV7-2 with TRBJ2-7, with 10 bases aligning to TRBD2. With 3 bases clipped from V and 1 base from J, the junction kept 3 bases outside the gene matches. The germline V gene encodes CDR1 SGHTA and CDR2 FQGNSA. The CDR3 covers 15 residues. The CDR3 loop reads CASSLASGGSYEQYF. DNA for the CDR3: TGTGCCAGCAGCTTGGCTAGCGGGGGTTCCTACGAGCAGTACTTC.

The rearrangement links TRBV5-6 to TRBJ2-1; weak D call: TRBD2 (5 bases). The V end lost 2 bases, the J end lost 11 bases, and 20 bases lay between the germline ends. Per germline, CDR1 SGHDT and CDR2 YYEEEE. The CDR3 loop spans 15 amino acids. CDR3 in amino acids: CASSFSDNRGSQQFF. CDR3 nucleotides: TGTGCCAGCAGCTTTTCCGACAACCGGGGAAGTCAGCAGTTCTTC.

The CDR3 DNA reads as TGTGCCAGCAGCTTGGACAGGGTAAATGAAAAACTGTTTTTT. It codes for CASSLDRVNEKLFF. J is TRBJ1-4 and V is TRBV11-2; 8 bases match TRBD1. V was clipped by 3 bases and J by 5 bases; unmatched bases: 2. CDR3 length: 14 amino acids. The germline V gene has CDR1 SGHAT and CDR2 FQNNGV.

As to this clone: At one boundary the junction diverges from the germline segment, which might be a read error. The DNA for the CDR3 is TGTGCTAGCAGCTCTCAGGGGGCCTCCTACAATGAGCAGTTCTTC. Translated, it gives CASSSQGASYNEQFF. The V and J genes are TRBV7-7 and TRBJ2-1; 8 positions match TRBD1. The CDR3 totals 15 residues. Germline V CDR1 and CDR2: SSHAT, FNYEAQ (reference sequence).

The chain has TRBV7-3 and TRBJ2-4; D not certain. The CDR3 consists of 12 residues. The germline V gene has CDR1 SGHTA and CDR2 FQGTGA. V was cut by 8 bases and J by 1 base, with 6 bases left in between. The CDR3 sequence: CASSQAKNIQYF. CDR3 bases: TGTGCCAGCTCCCAGGCCAAAAACATTCAGTACTTC. The full variable domain, with the rest looked up from reference TRBV7-3 and TRBJ2-4, is GAGVSQTPSNKVTEKGKYVELRCDPISGHTALYWYRQSLGQGPEFLIYFQGTGAADDSGLPNDRFFAVRPEGSVSTLKIQRTERGDSAVYLCASSQAKNIQYFGAGTRLSVL.

This clone has only a few counts. CDR3 in amino acids: CASSAGDSLNQPQHF. The CDR3 region has the DNA TGTGCCAGCAGCGCTGGGGACAGCCTAAATCAGCCCCAGCATTTT. This rearrangement joins TRBV6-5 to TRBJ1-5; the match to TRBD1 covers 7 bases. Trimming at V came to 6 bases and at J to 4 bases, leaving 9 bases not matched to a gene. This CDR3 spans 15 amino acids. Germline V CDR1 and CDR2: MNHEY, SVGAGI.

As regards this clone: This may come from a read error, since a much larger clone is one base off. CDR3 bases: TGTGCCAGCAGCTTAGGGACAGGGGTCTACGAGCAGTACTTC. It is translated as CASSLGTGVYEQYF. V usage is TRBV11-1 and J usage is TRBJ2-7; 9 nucleotides line up with TRBD1. The CDR3 spans 14 residues. V lost 1 base to trimming and J lost 3 bases; unmatched junction nucleotides: 1. Germline V gene lookup returns CDR1 SGHAT and CDR2 FQDESV (reference sequence).

This clone was counted many times. This chain connects TRBV29-1 to TRBJ2-5, with 9 positions matching TRBD1. The germline gives CDR1 SQVTM, CDR2 ANQGSEA. The CDR3 contains 12 residues. J was trimmed by 5 bases and V by 5 bases; bases with no gene match: 3. CDR3 in DNA: TGCAGCGTTATACAGGGGGCGGAGACCCAGTACTTC. This translates into CSVIQGAETQYF.

The rearrangement joins TRBV7-9 to TRBJ1-4; no definite D call. Germline V CDR1 and CDR2: SEHNR, FQNEAQ (reference sequence). V shed 2 bases and J shed 8 bases, with 15 bases lying between them. The CDR3 has 15 residues. The CDR3 DNA reads as TGTGCCAGCAGCTTACTCAGCGGCCAGCTAGAAAAACTGTTTTTT. Translation: CASSLLSGQLEKLFF. The full variable domain, in which reference TRBV7-9 and TRBJ1-4 provide the parts outside the CDR3, is DTGVSQNPRHKITKRGQNVTFRCDPISEHNRLYWYRQTLGQGPEFLTYFQNEAQLEKSRLLSDRFSAERPKGSFSTLEIQRTEQGDSAMYLCASSLLSGQLEKLFFGSGTQLSVL.

In regard to this clone: This may arise from a read error, as a much more abundant clone is one base away. Different DNA sequences within this sample yield the same CDR3. The V gene is TRBV5-1, the J gene TRBJ2-1; 10 positions match TRBD2. The CDR3 has 15 amino acids. Germline V gene lookup returns CDR1 SGHRS and CDR2 YFSETQ. Trimming at V came to 3 bases and at J to 0 bases, leaving 0 bases not matched to a gene. The CDR3: CASSSSGSSYNEQFF. Written as DNA, the CDR3 is TGCGCCAGCAGCTCTAGCGGGAGCTCCTACAATGAGCAGTTCTTC.